One T cell receptor (beta chain) is described in this entry. This sample's TCRbeta library carried unique molecular identifier barcodes. MiXCR, run by TCRdb on the PCR reads, gives a single entry per CDR3 protein. The sample yields hundreds of thousands of distinct CDR3 sequences, about 31% seen once. This sample was included in a study of T-cell reconstitution after alpha-beta-depleted transplantation in children. The CDR3 extends over 14 amino acids. V was shortened by 4 bases and J by 1 base, with 11 bases between the two germline ends. Per the germline V gene, CDR1 is SGHNT and CDR2 is YENEEA. The rearrangement links TRBV11-3 to TRBJ2-7; tentatively, D is TRBD2 (6 bases). The sequencing used PBMCs from the stem cell graft donor, collected from the stem cell graft. The TCR comes from a human donor who donated a stem cell graft to a child with aplastic anemia. The chain's CDR3 is CASSSGLFSYEQYF. The CDR3 region has the DNA TGTGCCAGCAGCTCCGGACTATTTTCCTACGAGCAGTACTTC.